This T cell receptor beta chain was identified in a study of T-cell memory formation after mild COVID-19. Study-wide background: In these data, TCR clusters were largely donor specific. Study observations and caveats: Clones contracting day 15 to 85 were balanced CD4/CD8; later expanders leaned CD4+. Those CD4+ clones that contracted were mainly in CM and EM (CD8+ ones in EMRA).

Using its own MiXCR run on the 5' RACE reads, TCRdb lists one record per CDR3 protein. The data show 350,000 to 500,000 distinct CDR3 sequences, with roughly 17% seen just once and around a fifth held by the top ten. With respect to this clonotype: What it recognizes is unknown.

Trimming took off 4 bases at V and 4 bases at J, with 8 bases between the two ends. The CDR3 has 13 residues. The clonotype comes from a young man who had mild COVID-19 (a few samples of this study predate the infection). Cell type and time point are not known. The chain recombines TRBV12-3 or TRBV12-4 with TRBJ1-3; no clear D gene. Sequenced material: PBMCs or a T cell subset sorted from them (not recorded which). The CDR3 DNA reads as TGTGCCAGCAGTTCAGTCAGGGGAAACACCATATATTTT. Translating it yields CASSSVRGNTIYF.